Listed below are T cell receptor beta chains from one sample, sequenced in a study of quantifying T cell responses using KT2 cells. MiXCR was run by TCRdb on the UMI-ligation and nested PCR reads, yielding one entry per CDR3 protein. The sample includes around 56,000 distinct CDR3 sequences, 9% to 15% seen only once; the top ten take around 9.9%. The sample was PBMCs spiked with cells of the T cell clone KT2. These receptors were collected from a human donor. CDR3s include the opening cysteine and the closing phenylalanine or tryptophan. D genes are given only for firm matches. Size is omitted from some rows. Given values are once, few, many or a class for expanded clones.

TRBJ2-3,many,TRBV7-8,-,TGTGCCAGCAGCTCAATAACAGATACGCAGTATTTT,CASSSITDTQYF
TRBJ2-5,few,TRBV2,-,TGTGCCAGCAGTGGGTCCCCTGGCGGAGAGACCCAGTACTTC,CASSGSPGGETQYF
TRBJ2-7,few,TRBV6-5,TRBD1,TGTGCCAGCAGAAGCTCCCGAAGGACAGGGGTTCTTAGGCAGTACTTC,CASRSSRRTGVLRQYF
TRBJ2-7,many,TRBV20-1,-,TGCAGTGTCATCACTACTGGGGGTGAGCAGTACTTC,CSVITTGGEQYF
TRBJ2-7,-,TRBV6-1,-,TGTGCCAGCAGTGAACTGGCCGGGGAGCAGTACTTC,CASSELAGEQYF
TRBJ1-2,many,TRBV6-5,-,TGTGCCAGCAGCTTAGACAGGACCTCTTACGGCTACACCTTC,CASSLDRTSYGYTF
TRBJ1-1,many,TRBV5-6,-,TGTGCCAGCAGCTTACAGGGATACGAAGCTTTCTTT,CASSLQGYEAFF
TRBJ2-4,few,TRBV11-2,-,TGTGCCAGCAGCTTAGGGGGGGCCAGGCTTATAACCAAAAACATTCAGTACTTC,CASSLGGARLITKNIQYF
TRBJ1-1,many,TRBV12-3/TRBV12-4,-,TGTGCCAGCTCCTTGGGGGGGGCATGGACTGAAGCTTTCTTT,CASSLGGAWTEAFF
TRBJ1-4,few,TRBV12-3/TRBV12-4,-,TGTGCCAGCAGGAGGGGAGCGGAAAAACTGTTTTTT,CASRRGAEKLFF
TRBJ2-5,-,TRBV5-1,TRBD2,TGCGCCAGCAGCTCTTTACTAGCGGTACAAGAGACCCAGTACTTC,CASSSLLAVQETQYF
TRBJ1-5,few,TRBV3-1,-,TGTGCCAGCAGCCTCCGGGGTCAGCCCCAGCATTTT,CASSLRGQPQHF
TRBJ2-7,once,TRBV6-5,-,TGTGCCAGCAGTCTTTACCCCCCGGGTCAGGGGAGCTCCTACGAGCAGTACTTC,CASSLYPPGQGSSYEQYF
TRBJ1-6,-,TRBV4-1,-,TGCGCCAGCAGCCAGAACACGGCCCGTAATTCACCCCTCCACTTT,CASSQNTARNSPLHF
TRBJ1-2,many,TRBV20-1,-,TGCAGTGCTACCGAGGGGGGGGGACAATATGGCTACACCTTC,CSATEGGGQYGYTF
TRBJ2-1,-,TRBV7-2,TRBD2,TGTGCCAGCAAAGCGGGAGGCCCCTCCTTGGAGCAGTTCTTC,CASKAGGPSLEQFF
TRBJ1-2,few,TRBV14,TRBD1,TGTGCCAGCAGCCACCCCGGTCCGGGACAGGGCTATGGCTACACCTTC,CASSHPGPGQGYGYTF
TRBJ1-4,many,TRBV7-2,TRBD1,TGTGCCAGCAGGTTAAACAGGGGGACTAATGAAAAACTGTTTTTT,CASRLNRGTNEKLFF
TRBJ1-5,few,TRBV12-3/TRBV12-4,TRBD1,TGTGCCAGCAGCCACTTAGGGACAGGGAGGGCCGATCAGCCCCAGCATTTT,CASSHLGTGRADQPQHF
TRBJ2-5,-,TRBV29-1,TRBD2,TGCAGCGTTGAAGATCGCCGGACTAGCGGCCTGCCAGGAAGGGAGACCCAGTACTTC,CSVEDRRTSGLPGRETQYF
TRBJ1-3,few,TRBV11-2,-,TGTGCCAGCAGCTTACAGAGTACCTTTGGAAACACCATATATTTT,CASSLQSTFGNTIYF
TRBJ1-2,few,TRBV9,TRBD1,TGTGCCAGCAGCCCAGGGGGCGGTAACTATGGCTACACCTTC,CASSPGGGNYGYTF
TRBJ2-7,many,TRBV4-3,-,TGCGCCAGCAGCCAAGTCTGGAAAACTTACGAGCAGTACTTC,CASSQVWKTYEQYF
TRBJ2-3,-,TRBV9,-,TGTGCCAGCAGCGTAGGTTTGGATACGCAGTATTTT,CASSVGLDTQYF
TRBJ2-7,many,TRBV6-2/TRBV6-3,TRBD2,TGTGCCACCGAACTAGCGGGAGGCTACGAGCAGTACTTC,CATELAGGYEQYF
TRBJ2-3,few,TRBV29-1,-,TGCAGCGTTGAATCCTGGAGGGACACAGATACGCAGTATTTT,CSVESWRDTDTQYF